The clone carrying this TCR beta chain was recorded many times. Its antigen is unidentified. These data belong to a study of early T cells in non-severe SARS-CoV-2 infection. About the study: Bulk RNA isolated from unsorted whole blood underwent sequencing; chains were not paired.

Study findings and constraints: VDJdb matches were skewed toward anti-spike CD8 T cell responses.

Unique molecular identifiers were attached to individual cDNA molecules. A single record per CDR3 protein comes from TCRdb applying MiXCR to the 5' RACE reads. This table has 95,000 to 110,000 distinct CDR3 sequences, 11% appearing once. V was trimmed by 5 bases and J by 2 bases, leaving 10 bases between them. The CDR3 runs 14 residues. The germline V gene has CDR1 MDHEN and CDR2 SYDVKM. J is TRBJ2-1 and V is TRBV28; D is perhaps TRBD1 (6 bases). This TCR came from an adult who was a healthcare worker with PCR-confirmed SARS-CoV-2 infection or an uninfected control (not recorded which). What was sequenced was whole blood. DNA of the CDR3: TGTGCCAGCAGTCAGGGGTATCCCTACAATGAGCAGTTCTTC. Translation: CASSQGYPYNEQFF.